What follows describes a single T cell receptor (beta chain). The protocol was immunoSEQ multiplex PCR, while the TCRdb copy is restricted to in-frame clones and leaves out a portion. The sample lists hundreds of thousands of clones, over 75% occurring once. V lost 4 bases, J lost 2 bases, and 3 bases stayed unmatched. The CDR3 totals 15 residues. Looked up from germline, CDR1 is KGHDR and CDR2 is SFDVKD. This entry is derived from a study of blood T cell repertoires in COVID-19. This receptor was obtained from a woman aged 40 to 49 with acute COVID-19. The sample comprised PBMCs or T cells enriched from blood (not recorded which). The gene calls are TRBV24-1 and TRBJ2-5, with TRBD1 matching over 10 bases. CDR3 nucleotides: TGTGCCACCAGTGACGGGACAGGGGTGCAAGAGACCCAGTACTTC. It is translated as CATSDGTGVQETQYF.